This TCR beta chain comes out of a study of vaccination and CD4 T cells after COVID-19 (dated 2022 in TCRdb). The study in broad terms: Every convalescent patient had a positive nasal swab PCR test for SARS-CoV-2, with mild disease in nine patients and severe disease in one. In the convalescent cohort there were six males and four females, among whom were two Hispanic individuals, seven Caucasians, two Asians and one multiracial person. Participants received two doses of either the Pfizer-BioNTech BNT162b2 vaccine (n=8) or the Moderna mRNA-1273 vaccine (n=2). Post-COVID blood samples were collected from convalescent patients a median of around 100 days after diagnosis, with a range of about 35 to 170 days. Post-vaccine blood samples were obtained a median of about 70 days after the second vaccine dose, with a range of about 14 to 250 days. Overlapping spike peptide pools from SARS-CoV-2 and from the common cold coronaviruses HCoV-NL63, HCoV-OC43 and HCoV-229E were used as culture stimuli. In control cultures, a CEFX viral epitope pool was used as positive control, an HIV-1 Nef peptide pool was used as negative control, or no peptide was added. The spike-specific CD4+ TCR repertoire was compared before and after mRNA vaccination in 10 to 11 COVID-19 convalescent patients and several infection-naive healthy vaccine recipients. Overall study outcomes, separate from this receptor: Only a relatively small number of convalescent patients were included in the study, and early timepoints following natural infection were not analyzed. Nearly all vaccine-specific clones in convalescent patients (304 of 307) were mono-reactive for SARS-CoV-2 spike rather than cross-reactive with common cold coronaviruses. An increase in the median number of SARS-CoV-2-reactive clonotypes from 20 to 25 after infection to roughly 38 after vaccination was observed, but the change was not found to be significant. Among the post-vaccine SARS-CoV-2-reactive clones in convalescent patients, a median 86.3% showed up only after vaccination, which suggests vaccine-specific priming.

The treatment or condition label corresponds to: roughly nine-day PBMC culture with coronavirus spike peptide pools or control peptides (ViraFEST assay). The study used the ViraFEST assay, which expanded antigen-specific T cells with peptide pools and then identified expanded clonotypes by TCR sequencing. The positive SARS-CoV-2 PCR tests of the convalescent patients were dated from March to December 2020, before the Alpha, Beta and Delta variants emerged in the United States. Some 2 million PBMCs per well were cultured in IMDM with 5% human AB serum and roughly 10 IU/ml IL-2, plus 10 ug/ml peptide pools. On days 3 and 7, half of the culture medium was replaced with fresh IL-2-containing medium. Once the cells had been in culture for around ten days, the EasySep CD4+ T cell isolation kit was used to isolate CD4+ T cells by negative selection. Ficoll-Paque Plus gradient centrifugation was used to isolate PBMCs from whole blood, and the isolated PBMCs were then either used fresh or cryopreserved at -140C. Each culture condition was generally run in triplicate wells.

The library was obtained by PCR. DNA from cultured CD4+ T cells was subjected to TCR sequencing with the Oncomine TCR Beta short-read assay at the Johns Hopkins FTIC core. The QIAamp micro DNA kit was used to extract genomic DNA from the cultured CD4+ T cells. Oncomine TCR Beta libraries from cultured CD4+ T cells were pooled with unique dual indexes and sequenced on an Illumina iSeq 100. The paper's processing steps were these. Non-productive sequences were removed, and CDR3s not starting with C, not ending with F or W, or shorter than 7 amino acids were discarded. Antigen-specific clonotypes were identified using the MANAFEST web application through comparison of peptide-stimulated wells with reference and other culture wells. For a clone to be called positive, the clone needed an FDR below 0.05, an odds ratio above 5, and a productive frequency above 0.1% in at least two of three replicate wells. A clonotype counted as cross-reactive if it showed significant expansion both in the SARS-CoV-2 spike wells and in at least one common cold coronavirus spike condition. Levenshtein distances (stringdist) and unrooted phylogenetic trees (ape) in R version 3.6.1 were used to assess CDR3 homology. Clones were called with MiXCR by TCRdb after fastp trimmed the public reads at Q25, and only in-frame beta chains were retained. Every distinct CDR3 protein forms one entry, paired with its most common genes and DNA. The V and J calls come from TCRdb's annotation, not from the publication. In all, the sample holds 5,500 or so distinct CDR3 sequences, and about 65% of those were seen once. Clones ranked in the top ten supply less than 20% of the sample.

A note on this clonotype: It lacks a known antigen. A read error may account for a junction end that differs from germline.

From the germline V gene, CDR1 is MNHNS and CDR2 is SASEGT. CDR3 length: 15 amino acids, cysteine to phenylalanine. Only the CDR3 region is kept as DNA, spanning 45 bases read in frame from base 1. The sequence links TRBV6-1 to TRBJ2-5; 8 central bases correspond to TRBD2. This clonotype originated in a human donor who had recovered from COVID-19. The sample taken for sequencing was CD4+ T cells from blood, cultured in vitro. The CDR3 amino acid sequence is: CASSDLGTSEETQYF. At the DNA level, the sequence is TGCGCCAGCAGTGATCTTGGGACTAGTGAGGAGACCCAGTACTTC.